This is a list of T cell receptor beta chains from one sample in a study of T cells in Graves' hyperthyroidism and ophthalmopathy. TCRdb independently ran MiXCR on the multiplex PCR reads; one entry per CDR3 protein. The data contain more than 500,000 distinct CDR3 sequences, about 16% of them seen just once; the ten biggest clones take up about 29%. Sequencing was performed on blood. The receptors were gathered from a woman in her 30s with Graves' ophthalmopathy. CDR3s include the opening cysteine and the closing phenylalanine or tryptophan. The D gene is left open where the match is weak. Size is omitted from some rows. Given values are once, few, many or a class for expanded clones.

v_call	clone_size	d_call	j_call	cdr3_nt	cdr3_aa
TRBV24-1	many	TRBD1	TRBJ2-5	TGTGCCACCAGTGATTTGAGCAGGGGGCTGGAGACCCAGTACTTC	CATSDLSRGLETQYF
TRBV12-3/TRBV12-4	few	NA	TRBJ2-2	TGTGCCAGCAGTTTACAGAGACAGACCGGGGAGCTGTTTTTT	CASSLQRQTGELFF
TRBV12-5	few	TRBD1	TRBJ1-1	TGTGCTAGTGGTTTTGAAATTGGACAGGGTGGGTGGGACATGAACACTGAAGCTTTCTTT	CASGFEIGQGGWDMNTEAFF
TRBV28	many	NA	TRBJ2-7	TGTGCCAGCATCCTAAGAAGGTCCGGACAGCAGTACTTC	CASILRRSGQQYF
TRBV27	many	NA	TRBJ1-1	TGTGCCAGCGCCACGACAGCGAACACTGAAGCTTTCTTT	CASATTANTEAFF
TRBV6-2/TRBV6-3	NA	TRBD2	TRBJ2-3	TGTGCCAGCAGGCCCAGACTAGCGGGAGGGAACACAGATACGCAGTATTTT	CASRPRLAGGNTDTQYF
TRBV28	many	TRBD1	TRBJ1-2	TGTGCCAGCAGTTCCCCCACAGGGGAAGTCGGGGGCTACACCTTC	CASSSPTGEVGGYTF
TRBV27	NA	NA	TRBJ2-5	TGTGCCAGCAGTCCAACCTCGGGACCCAAACGAAAACAGTACTTC	CASSPTSGPKRKQYF
TRBV12-5	few	TRBD2	TRBJ2-3	TGTGCTAGTGGTTTGGTACACGTGGGCGGGAGTACAGATACGCAGTATTTT	CASGLVHVGGSTDTQYF
TRBV7-9	NA	TRBD1	TRBJ2-1	TGTGCCAGCAGCTTCCGGGTCCAGGGGGATGAGCAGTTCTTC	CASSFRVQGDEQFF
TRBV18	NA	TRBD2	TRBJ2-5	TGTGCCAGCTCTCCCGGGACTAGCGGGAGTCTAGAGACCCAGTACTTC	CASSPGTSGSLETQYF
TRBV7-8	NA	TRBD2	TRBJ2-5	TGTGCCAGCAGCTGGACTAGCGGGACGGAGACCCAGTACTTC	CASSWTSGTETQYF
TRBV19	NA	NA	TRBJ1-5	TGTGCCAGTAGTATAAGTAGCAATCAGCCCCAGCATTTT	CASSISSNQPQHF
TRBV29-1	many	TRBD2	TRBJ2-7	TGCAGCGTTTTTTCTAGCGGGAGTACCTACGAGCAGTACTTC	CSVFSSGSTYEQYF
TRBV10-3	few	TRBD2	TRBJ2-1	TGTGCCACCCTAGCTAGCGGGACCCTCTACAATGAGCAGTTCTTC	CATLASGTLYNEQFF
TRBV27	many	NA	TRBJ1-1	TGTGCCAGCAGTGAGCCGGGACGGCCTGAAGCTTTCTTT	CASSEPGRPEAFF